This T cell receptor beta chain is from a study of blood T cells in healthy people across ages. Germline V gene data show CDR1 as MGHDK and CDR2 as SYGVNS. The CDR3 sequence is 14 residues long. Regarding the study as a whole: Unsorted PBMC material precluded a definitive naive versus antigen-experienced comparison. A strong correlation between TCR beta diversity and naive T cell percentage was seen.

The second PCR ran about 6 to 12 cycles with a sample-barcoded 5' primer and J-beta primers. TCRdb re-derived calls from the 5' RACE reads in MiXCR, one entry per CDR3 protein. The sample records hundreds of thousands of distinct CDR3 sequences, approximately 49% being singletons. Concerning this clonotype itself: What it binds is not known.

In terms of origin and age, donors were healthy Caucasian individuals from Russia aged roughly 6 to 100. Sequencing input: blood. This rearrangement joins TRBV25-1 to TRBJ2-4; TRBD1 matches 8 bases. Gene TRBJ2-7 matches the end of the DNA better, so the J call may be wrong. The TCR sequence derives from a woman aged 55-75 years in good health. The CDR3 reads CASSARTGQNEQYF. The CDR3 nucleotides read TGTGCCAGCAGTGCTCGGACAGGGCAGAACGAGCAGTACTTC.